This TCR beta chain was observed in a study of response to subunit inactivated influenza vaccine listed by TCRdb under 2018. Background for the entire study: Deep quantitative T cell receptor repertoire profiling was used in the study to track responses to a trivalent subunit inactivated influenza vaccine. Summary of the overall study and its limitations: The authors proposed that each seasonal influenza vaccination may bring in only a limited number of new T cells.

The method behind the library was RT-PCR. This sample was sequenced with an Illumina HiSeq 2500. The raw public reads went through TCRdb reprocessing: fastp at Q25, MiXCR clone calling, in-frame beta chains kept. Rows with one shared CDR3 protein collapse into an entry with the most common genes and DNA. Across this sample there are over 150,000 distinct CDR3 sequences, with roughly 10% seen only once. The ten top clones hold roughly 33% of the sample. Trimming leaves V shorter by 3 bases and J shorter by 2 bases, with the junction holding 1 base beyond the gene matches. The CDR3 goes from the cysteine to the phenylalanine over 15 residues. The entry retains the CDR3 DNA only, 45 bases that are in frame from base 1. The germline V gene (reference sequence) yields SEHNR for CDR1 and FQNEAQ for CDR2. This clonotype was detected many times. What antigen it recognizes has not been identified. Per-base qualities were not stored, and no clone one base away is much larger.

The sample here was CD8+ T cells sorted from PBMCs, taken around 25 months after vaccination. This clonotype originated in a man aged 45 to 75 who received an inactivated influenza vaccine. Donor details come from another sample of the same person, matched by shared clones. Recombination connected TRBV7-9 to TRBJ2-1, with 10 bases matching TRBD2. The nucleotides are TGTGCCAGCAGCTTTAGCGGGGGGCCCTACAATGAGCAGTTCTTC. This is translated as CASSFSGGPYNEQFF.